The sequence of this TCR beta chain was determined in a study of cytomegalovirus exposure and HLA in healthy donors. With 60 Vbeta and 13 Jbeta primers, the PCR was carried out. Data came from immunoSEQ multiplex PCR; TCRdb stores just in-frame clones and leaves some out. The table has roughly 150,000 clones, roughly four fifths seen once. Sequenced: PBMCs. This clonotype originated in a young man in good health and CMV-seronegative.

The CDR3 bases are TGTGCCAGCAGGAGTGAGGGCACCGGGGAGCTGTTTTTT. It is translated as CASRSEGTGELFF. The chain joins TRBV9 to TRBJ2-2; D is perhaps TRBD2 (5 bases). CDR3 length equals 13 residues. The germline V gene encodes CDR1 SGDLS and CDR2 YYNGEE. V lost 5 bases and J lost 4, with 9 bases in between.